The following is a T cell receptor beta chain sequence with its context. The antigen this receptor binds is unknown. Per-base qualities were not stored, and no clone one base away is much larger. This record belongs to a study of sequential checkpoint blockade in melanoma (dated by TCRdb to between 2017 and 2020). Study-level background: Using 1:1 randomization, the trial assigned patients either to first-line nivolumab followed by ipilimumab (arm A) or to ipilimumab followed by nivolumab (arm B). Both trial sequences were followed by maintenance nivolumab.

TCRbeta CDR3 regions were immunosequenced from genomic DNA with the immunoSEQ Assay. Before high-throughput sequencing, genomic DNA was amplified using bias-controlled multiplex PCR. Turning to the authors' computational methods: To quantify the absolute abundance of each unique TCRbeta CDR3 region, the sequences were collapsed and filtered. Clonality, defined as 1 minus Pielou's evenness, was calculated using productive rearrangements only. A previously published method was used to identify clones whose frequencies were significantly greater in on-treatment samples than in baseline samples. The source is immuneACCESS, and TCRdb retained only in-frame sequences with V and J called. Part of the clones is not carried over; for the studies checked, unresolved V genes explain less than half of this, and the remainder is unexplained. D and trimming were read from the DNA, whereas the V and J calls and clone size are those reported in that table. The sample includes 20,000 or so clones, with more than 70% observed a single time. Together, the top ten hold roughly two fifths of the sample.

What the research found in general, with its limitations: The response-prediction model combining TCR metrics and mutation burden needs validation in larger, independent patient cohorts.

V loses 3 bases of germline sequence and J loses 3 bases, and the interval between the two ends is 9 bases. Counted from cysteine to phenylalanine, this CDR3 has 12 amino acids. The sequence is cut down to CDR3 DNA, 36 bases in frame from base 1. Reading the germline V gene gives CDR1 SQVTM and CDR2 ANQGSEA. The treatment or condition label on this specimen signifies: randomized to nivolumab then ipilimumab (arm A) or the reverse (arm B). No trial patient had received prior DNA-damaging chemotherapy. Thawed PBMCs were sorted on a FACS Aria II flow cytometer to isolate live CD3+CD8+ cells negative for CD19 and CD56. Samples were obtained from patients with melanoma enrolled in CheckMate 064, a randomized, open-label phase II trial of sequential checkpoint blockade. Peripheral blood mononuclear cells were collected by leukapheresis, purified with Ficoll-Paque, and frozen in human serum with roughly 10% DMSO. Immediately after sorting, the purity of the sorted blood CD3+CD8+ cells was confirmed to be >98%, and DNA was then extracted.

The chain couples TRBV29-1 to TRBJ2-7; possibly the D gene is TRBD1, per 5 matching bases. Here the sequenced sample was CD8+ T cells sorted from blood (inferred from file names), taken from a patient given nivolumab and ipilimumab in sequence. The sequence came from a human donor with melanoma. This receptor carries the CDR3 CSVEAGNYEQYF. In nucleotides, the sequence is TGCAGCGTTGAGGCAGGGAACTACGAGCAGTACTTC.